This is a list of T cell receptor beta chains from one sample in a study of Graves' ophthalmopathy and Graves' hyperthyroidism. TCRdb processed the multiplex PCR reads anew with MiXCR; each CDR3 protein has one entry. Of about 590,000 distinct CDR3 sequences listed, under 45% were seen once; the top ten hold around 4%. Sample: peripheral blood or thyroid tissue (not recorded which). The receptors were gathered from an adult man with Graves' hyperthyroidism. The CDR3 runs from the conserved cysteine through the conserved F or W. D genes are given only for firm matches. Clone sizes are given selectively: once, few, many, or a class where the clone is expanded.

v_gene: TRBV7-2; j_gene: TRBJ2-2; d_gene: TRBD2; abundance: many; CDR3nt: TGTGCCAACGGGGAGGGCGGGGAGCTGTTTTTT; CDR3aa: CANGEGGELFF
v_gene: TRBV19; j_gene: TRBJ1-2; d_gene: NA; abundance: many; CDR3nt: TGTGCCAGTAGTATCGGACCGGGGGGCTACACCTTC; CDR3aa: CASSIGPGGYTF
v_gene: TRBV7-9; j_gene: TRBJ2-5; d_gene: TRBD1; abundance: many; CDR3nt: TGTGCCAGCAGCTACCACCGGGACAGAAAACAAGAGACCCAGTACTTC; CDR3aa: CASSYHRDRKQETQYF
v_gene: TRBV29-1; j_gene: TRBJ2-7; d_gene: NA; abundance: many; CDR3nt: TGCAGCGTTGAAGACGGGCAGGGGGGGTCCTACGAGCAGTACTTC; CDR3aa: CSVEDGQGGSYEQYF
v_gene: TRBV7-6; j_gene: TRBJ1-1; d_gene: TRBD1; abundance: NA; CDR3nt: TGTGCCAGCAGCAGGACAGGGTTTAACACTGAAGCTTCCTTC; CDR3aa: CASSRTGFNTEASF
v_gene: TRBV2; j_gene: TRBJ1-1; d_gene: NA; abundance: many; CDR3nt: TGTGCCAGCAGTGGGGGTGGGGTGGGCTACACTGAAGCTTTCTTT; CDR3aa: CASSGGGVGYTEAFF
v_gene: TRBV25-1; j_gene: TRBJ2-7; d_gene: NA; abundance: many; CDR3nt: TGTGCCAGCAGTGACATAAGCGATACCGAGCAGTACTTC; CDR3aa: CASSDISDTEQYF
v_gene: TRBV6-6; j_gene: TRBJ1-1; d_gene: NA; abundance: many; CDR3nt: TGTGCCAGCAGTTACCCCAGAGGCCAGAACACTGAAGCTTTCTTT; CDR3aa: CASSYPRGQNTEAFF
v_gene: TRBV4-1; j_gene: TRBJ2-7; d_gene: NA; abundance: many; CDR3nt: TGCGCCAGCAGCCAAGATCGGAACACGTGGACCGAGCAGTACTTC; CDR3aa: CASSQDRNTWTEQYF
v_gene: TRBV6-5; j_gene: TRBJ1-6; d_gene: TRBD1; abundance: many; CDR3nt: TGTGCCAGCAGTTTACACCACAGGGGGAGATCACCCCTCCACTTT; CDR3aa: CASSLHHRGRSPLHF
v_gene: TRBV2; j_gene: TRBJ2-2; d_gene: NA; abundance: many; CDR3nt: TGTGCCAGCAGTGAAAGGCGGGCCTCCGGGGAGCTGTTTTTT; CDR3aa: CASSERRASGELFF
v_gene: TRBV6-5; j_gene: TRBJ2-7; d_gene: TRBD1; abundance: few; CDR3nt: TGTGCCTGGGGGACAGGCTCCCCCCCCTACGAGCAGTACTTC; CDR3aa: CAWGTGSPPYEQYF
v_gene: TRBV7-2; j_gene: TRBJ2-4; d_gene: NA; abundance: NA; CDR3nt: TGTGCCAGCAGCCCAACCCCGGGAACAGGAGCTACCAAAAACATTCAGTACTTC; CDR3aa: CASSPTPGTGATKNIQYF
v_gene: TRBV20-1; j_gene: TRBJ1-5; d_gene: NA; abundance: many; CDR3nt: TGCAGTGCTAGAGATAAAGGGTCGTTTAGCAATCAGCCCCAGCATTTT; CDR3aa: CSARDKGSFSNQPQHF
v_gene: TRBV15; j_gene: TRBJ2-3; d_gene: NA; abundance: NA; CDR3nt: TGTGCCACCAGCAGAGATCCCGTAGGGGGCACAGATACGCAGTATTTT; CDR3aa: CATSRDPVGGTDTQYF
v_gene: TRBV9; j_gene: TRBJ1-4; d_gene: NA; abundance: few; CDR3nt: TGTGCCAGCAGCCAACCGGACACCTATAATGAAAAACTGTTTTTT; CDR3aa: CASSQPDTYNEKLFF
v_gene: TRBV15; j_gene: TRBJ2-2; d_gene: NA; abundance: NA; CDR3nt: TGTGCCACCACCCCGGACGGGGAGCTGTTTTTT; CDR3aa: CATTPDGELFF
v_gene: TRBV5-4; j_gene: TRBJ2-2; d_gene: TRBD1; abundance: few; CDR3nt: TGTGCCAGCGCGACCGGGACAGGGTCCACCGGGGAGCTGTTTTTT; CDR3aa: CASATGTGSTGELFF
v_gene: TRBV5-8; j_gene: TRBJ2-5; d_gene: NA; abundance: many; CDR3nt: TGTGCCAGCAGCTTGAATCGGGTCGGGCAAGAGACCCAGTACTTC; CDR3aa: CASSLNRVGQETQYF
v_gene: TRBV24-1; j_gene: TRBJ2-7; d_gene: TRBD1; abundance: NA; CDR3nt: TGTGCCACCAGTGGTGGGACAGGGCGCCACGAGCAGTACTTC; CDR3aa: CATSGGTGRHEQYF
v_gene: TRBV29-1; j_gene: TRBJ2-7; d_gene: NA; abundance: many; CDR3nt: TGCAGCGTTGAAGTTCAGAAAGGTGACGAGCAGTACTTC; CDR3aa: CSVEVQKGDEQYF
v_gene: TRBV2; j_gene: TRBJ1-5; d_gene: NA; abundance: once; CDR3nt: TGTGCCAGCAGTGAAGTCGGGGGGGCCAATGAGCCCCAGCATTTT; CDR3aa: CASSEVGGANEPQHF
v_gene: TRBV7-8; j_gene: TRBJ2-2; d_gene: NA; abundance: NA; CDR3nt: TGTGCCAGCAGCTTACGTAGATCTTTGACCGGGACAGGGGAGCTGTTTTTT; CDR3aa: CASSLRRSLTGTGELFF
v_gene: TRBV7-9; j_gene: TRBJ1-1; d_gene: TRBD1; abundance: NA; CDR3nt: TGTGCCAGCAGCAGTGTCAACAGGGGGCGAGACACTGAAGCTTTCTTT; CDR3aa: CASSSVNRGRDTEAFF
v_gene: TRBV15; j_gene: TRBJ1-4; d_gene: NA; abundance: NA; CDR3nt: TGTGCCACCAACGGGGACGGCATTTGGGAAAAACTGTTTTTT; CDR3aa: CATNGDGIWEKLFF
v_gene: TRBV19; j_gene: TRBJ2-7; d_gene: TRBD2; abundance: many; CDR3nt: TGTGCCAGTAGTCCCGGACTAGCGGGAATACCAGAGTTC; CDR3aa: CASSPGLAGIPEF
v_gene: TRBV14; j_gene: TRBJ2-1; d_gene: NA; abundance: NA; CDR3nt: TGTGCCAGCAGCCAAGGGGAAGCACTGGGTGAGCAGTTCTTC; CDR3aa: CASSQGEALGEQFF
v_gene: TRBV3-1; j_gene: TRBJ2-5; d_gene: TRBD1; abundance: many; CDR3nt: TGTGCCAGCAGCCGAGGGGGACAGCAAGAGACCCAGTACTTC; CDR3aa: CASSRGGQQETQYF
v_gene: TRBV20-1; j_gene: TRBJ1-6; d_gene: TRBD1; abundance: NA; CDR3nt: TGCAGTGCTATCGTACAGGGGACTACCTCACCCCTCCACTTT; CDR3aa: CSAIVQGTTSPLHF
v_gene: TRBV6-5; j_gene: TRBJ1-2; d_gene: NA; abundance: many; CDR3nt: TGTGCCAGCAGTTACTCGAGGTCGACCAACTATGGCTACACCTTC; CDR3aa: CASSYSRSTNYGYTF
v_gene: TRBV18; j_gene: TRBJ1-3; d_gene: NA; abundance: NA; CDR3nt: TGTGCCAGCTCACCATTTCAACAGCTCAGCTCTGGAAACACCATATATTTT; CDR3aa: CASSPFQQLSSGNTIYF
v_gene: TRBV29-1; j_gene: TRBJ2-5; d_gene: TRBD1; abundance: NA; CDR3nt: TGCAGCGCCGAGGTAGGGGGCATGTGGCAAGAGACCCAGTACTTC; CDR3aa: CSAEVGGMWQETQYF
v_gene: TRBV6-1; j_gene: TRBJ2-5; d_gene: TRBD2; abundance: NA; CDR3nt: TGTGCCAGCAGTGAAGAGGCGGGCCAATTAGGGAGGGGCCAAGAGACCCAGTACTTC; CDR3aa: CASSEEAGQLGRGQETQYF
v_gene: TRBV12-3/TRBV12-4; j_gene: TRBJ2-7; d_gene: TRBD2; abundance: few; CDR3nt: TGTGCCAGCAGATCCGGGACTAGCGGGGGGCAAATATTCTACGAGCAGTACTTC; CDR3aa: CASRSGTSGGQIFYEQYF
v_gene: TRBV2; j_gene: TRBJ2-5; d_gene: TRBD1; abundance: NA; CDR3nt: TGTGCCAGCACCGTGCCCCGGGACAGGGTTGTGAACTTC; CDR3aa: CASTVPRDRVVNF
v_gene: TRBV13; j_gene: TRBJ2-7; d_gene: NA; abundance: NA; CDR3nt: TGTGCCAGCAGCTTGTGGGGGACTTCCTACGAGCAGTACTTC; CDR3aa: CASSLWGTSYEQYF
v_gene: TRBV2; j_gene: TRBJ2-7; d_gene: TRBD1; abundance: NA; CDR3nt: TGTGCCAGCACCCGCCGGGACAGGTCCTACGAGCAGTACTTC; CDR3aa: CASTRRDRSYEQYF
v_gene: TRBV7-8; j_gene: TRBJ1-4; d_gene: NA; abundance: NA; CDR3nt: TGTGCCAGCAGCTTAGAGTGGCAGGGACTGTTTTTT; CDR3aa: CASSLEWQGLFF
v_gene: TRBV29-1; j_gene: TRBJ1-3; d_gene: NA; abundance: NA; CDR3nt: TGCAGCGTAGTGTCGGAGGTGAGGGCCGGAAACACCATATATTTT; CDR3aa: CSVVSEVRAGNTIYF
v_gene: TRBV27; j_gene: TRBJ2-5; d_gene: NA; abundance: NA; CDR3nt: TGTGCCAGCAGTTTAACAGCGATAAGCCAAGAGACCCAGTACTTC; CDR3aa: CASSLTAISQETQYF
v_gene: TRBV13; j_gene: TRBJ2-2; d_gene: NA; abundance: many; CDR3nt: TGTGCCAGCAGTTTAGTGCGGGGGAACACCGGGGAGCTGTTTTTT; CDR3aa: CASSLVRGNTGELFF
v_gene: TRBV20-1; j_gene: TRBJ2-2; d_gene: NA; abundance: NA; CDR3nt: TGCAGTGCTAGTAGGATTGGGACAGGGGAGCTGTTTTTT; CDR3aa: CSASRIGTGELFF
v_gene: TRBV7-2; j_gene: TRBJ2-5; d_gene: NA; abundance: NA; CDR3nt: TGTGCCAGCAGCTTAGCGATGGGGCAAGAGACCCAGTACTTC; CDR3aa: CASSLAMGQETQYF
v_gene: TRBV24-1; j_gene: TRBJ2-2; d_gene: NA; abundance: NA; CDR3nt: TGTGCCACCAGTGACAGGACAGGGGAGCTGTTTTTT; CDR3aa: CATSDRTGELFF
v_gene: TRBV5-1; j_gene: TRBJ2-2; d_gene: TRBD2; abundance: few; CDR3nt: TGCGCCAGCAGCTGGGCGACTAGCGGGAGGAATACCGGGGAGCTGTTTTTT; CDR3aa: CASSWATSGRNTGELFF
v_gene: TRBV19; j_gene: TRBJ1-1; d_gene: TRBD1; abundance: many; CDR3nt: TGTGCCAGTACCCCAACAGGGGGAGCGAACACTGAAGCTTTCTTT; CDR3aa: CASTPTGGANTEAFF
v_gene: TRBV7-3; j_gene: TRBJ2-7; d_gene: NA; abundance: many; CDR3nt: TGTGCCAGCAGCGAACAGGGGGGGGAGTACGAGCAGTACTTC; CDR3aa: CASSEQGGEYEQYF
v_gene: TRBV20-1; j_gene: TRBJ2-7; d_gene: TRBD2; abundance: many; CDR3nt: TGCAGTGCCAATGGACTAGCGGGGGGGAGCGCCTACGAGCAGTACTTC; CDR3aa: CSANGLAGGSAYEQYF
v_gene: TRBV20-1; j_gene: TRBJ1-6; d_gene: TRBD1; abundance: NA; CDR3nt: TGCAGTCTGCCGGGTGGCAGGGGGCAGGCGACACCCCTCCACTTT; CDR3aa: CSLPGGRGQATPLHF
v_gene: TRBV11-2; j_gene: TRBJ1-6; d_gene: TRBD1; abundance: many; CDR3nt: TGTGCCAGCAGCAGAGGGACAGGGCAAAATTCACCCCTCCACTTT; CDR3aa: CASSRGTGQNSPLHF
v_gene: TRBV28; j_gene: TRBJ1-1; d_gene: NA; abundance: NA; CDR3nt: TGTGCCAGCAGTTTTGGTAGGTTCACTGAAGCTTTCTTT; CDR3aa: CASSFGRFTEAFF
v_gene: TRBV7-9; j_gene: TRBJ1-2; d_gene: NA; abundance: NA; CDR3nt: TGTGCCAGCAGTTCGGAGAGGGCCACCTATGGCTACACCTTC; CDR3aa: CASSSERATYGYTF
v_gene: TRBV6-1; j_gene: TRBJ2-7; d_gene: NA; abundance: NA; CDR3nt: TGTGCCAGCGGGCGGCCCCACAGGGAGTGGTCCTACGAGCAGTACTTC; CDR3aa: CASGRPHREWSYEQYF